These 11 T cell receptor beta chains originate from one sample sequenced in a study of CD8+CD57+ T cells in acquired aplastic anemia (dated by TCRdb to 2017 to 2018). The patients picked for sequencing were ones in whom flow cytometry had shown an expansion of CD8+CD57+ cells. The sequencer was an Illumina HiSeq 2000. Profiling of TCR beta VDJ combinations and CDR3 sequences used genomic DNA as the template. TCRdb's own reprocessing of the public reads used fastp at Q25 and MiXCR and kept productive beta chains. Under each unique CDR3 protein, matching rows form one entry showing the most common genes and DNA. Within this sample are roughly 100,000 distinct CDR3 sequences, with about 67% of them counted one time only. The ten largest make up about 60% of the sample. Sample: sorted CD4+, CD8+, or CD8+CD57+ T cells (not recorded which) from PBMCs. The origin of the receptors is a human donor with aplastic anemia.

The chain joins TRBV15 to TRBJ2-3; D gene uncertain. CDR3 length equals 13 residues. The germline V gene has CDR1 LNHNV and CDR2 YYDKDF (reference sequence). V shed 3 bases and J shed 5 bases, with 9 bases lying between them. CDR3 DNA sequence: TGTGCCACCAGCAGCCGTTTAGGAGATACGCAGTATTTT. Translated, it gives CATSSRLGDTQYF.

This clonotype was found many times. This sequence joins TRBV6-1 and TRBJ2-1; 14 positions agree with TRBD2. From germline, CDR1 is MNHNS and CDR2 SASEGT. The V and J ends lost 10 bases and 3 bases, in that order; junction bases with no gene match: 5. This CDR3 has 15 residues. CDR3 residues: CATGLAGGYYNEQFF. In DNA, the CDR3 is TGTGCCACCGGACTAGCGGGAGGATACTACAATGAGCAGTTCTTC.

Sample share makes this clonotype medium-sized. The gene calls are TRBV5-1 and TRBJ2-3; no clear D gene. The CDR3 runs 11 residues. The V end lost 5 bases, the J end lost 3 bases, and 4 bases lay between the germline ends. Germline V gene data show CDR1 as SGHRS and CDR2 as YFSETQ. The CDR3 coding sequence is TGCGCCAGCAGTATGACAGATACGCAGTATTTT. This codes for CASSMTDTQYF.

The chain joins TRBV7-9 to TRBJ1-5; D gene ambiguous. The ends were cut back, 5 bases at V and 5 bases at J, with 16 bases in the middle. Germline CDR1 SEHNR, CDR2 FQNEAQ (reference sequence). The CDR3 extends over 15 amino acids. The CDR3 is CASSLIAEAYQPQHF. CDR3 bases: TGTGCCAGCAGCCTTATCGCTGAGGCTTATCAGCCCCAGCATTTT.

The chain uses TRBV24-1 and TRBJ2-6, with D hard to call. The CDR3 is made up of 15 amino acids. With 4 bases removed from V and 0 bases from J, the gap between germline ends came to 6 bases. Germline V gives CDR1 KGHDR, CDR2 SFDVKD. The CDR3 nucleotides read TGTGCCACCAGTGACGTTAGCTCTGGGGCCAACGTCCTGACTTTC. It translates to CATSDVSSGANVLTF.

The rearrangement uses TRBV4-2 and TRBJ2-7, with D perhaps TRBD2 (5 bases). V was shortened by 2 bases and J by 8 bases, with 10 bases between the two germline ends. The germline V gene encodes CDR1 LGHNA and CDR2 YNFKEQ. The CDR3 is 12 amino acids. CDR3 DNA sequence: TGTGCCAGCAGCCAAACAGAGGGAAAGCAGTACTTC. Protein product: CASSQTEGKQYF.

J is TRBJ2-3 and V is TRBV7-8, with unresolved D. Trimming removed 3 bases at V and 5 bases at J, with 9 bases between. Looked up from germline, CDR1 is SGHVS and CDR2 is FQNEAQ. The CDR3 runs to 13 residues. DNA for the CDR3: TGTGCCAGCAGCTTTAAGGTCGGAGATACGCAGTATTTT. Translated, it gives CASSFKVGDTQYF.

This clonotype was seen a handful of times. The chain links TRBV25-1 to TRBJ2-3; D may match TRBD1 or TRBD2 (5 bases each). Deletions cut 8 bases from V and 1 base from J, with 19 bases between. The V gene's germline CDR1 is MGHDK and CDR2 SYGVNS. This CDR3 contains 16 residues. DNA for the CDR3: TGTGCCAGCGGTCCTACCCGGGACCCCCGCACAGATACGCAGTATTTT. Its protein product is CASGPTRDPRTDTQYF. The whole variable domain, filled in from reference TRBV25-1 and TRBJ2-3, reads EADIYQTPRYLVIGTGKKITLECSQTMGHDKMYWYQQDPGMELHLIHYSYGVNSTEKGDLSSESTVSRIRTEHFPLTLESARPSHTSQYLCASGPTRDPRTDTQYFGPGTRLTVL.

The CDR3 spells CSVEGASAYEQYF. The CDR3 region has the DNA TGCAGCGTTGAAGGGGCATCCGCCTACGAGCAGTACTTC. The chain joins TRBV29-1 to TRBJ2-7; D is unclear. With 1 base removed from V and 2 bases from J, the gap between germline ends came to 9 bases. Germline loops: CDR1 SQVTM, CDR2 ANQGSEA. The CDR3 runs to 13 residues.

About this clonotype itself: A read error may produce the germline difference seen at one junction end. The chain recombines TRBV7-2 with TRBJ1-1, with no clear D. The CDR3 runs 13 residues. CDR1 and CDR2 (germline): SGHTA, FQGNSA. The CDR3 region has the DNA TGTGCCGGCAGCTTAGTTCGGAACACTGAAGCTTTCTTT. Protein product: CAGSLVRNTEAFF.

This clonotype occurred a few times. V is TRBV19 and J is TRBJ2-7; tentative D call: TRBD1 (5 bases). Per the germline V gene, CDR1 is LNHDA and CDR2 is SQIVND (reference sequence). With 5 bases removed from V and 5 bases from J, the gap between germline ends came to 13 bases. The CDR3 contains 13 residues. CDR3 in amino acids: CASSARQGNEQYF. CDR3 in DNA: TGTGCCAGTAGTGCACGGCAGGGAAACGAGCAGTACTTC.